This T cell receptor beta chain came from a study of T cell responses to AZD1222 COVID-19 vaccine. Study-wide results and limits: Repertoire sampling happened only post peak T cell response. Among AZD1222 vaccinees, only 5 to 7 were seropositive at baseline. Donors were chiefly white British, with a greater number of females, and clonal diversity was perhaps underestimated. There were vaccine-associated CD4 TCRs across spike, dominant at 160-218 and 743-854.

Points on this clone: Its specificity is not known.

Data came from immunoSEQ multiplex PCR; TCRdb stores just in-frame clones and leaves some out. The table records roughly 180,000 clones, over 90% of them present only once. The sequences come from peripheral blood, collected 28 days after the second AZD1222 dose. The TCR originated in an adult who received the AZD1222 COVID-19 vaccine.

Written as DNA, the CDR3 is TGTGCCAGCTCACCTGCCCGTGTGGACACCATATATTTT. It codes for CASSPARVDTIYF. The rearrangement uses TRBV18 and TRBJ1-3, with D unclear. Germline V gene data show CDR1 as KGHSH and CDR2 as LQKENI. There are 13 residues in the CDR3. V was trimmed by 3 bases and J by 8 bases, leaving 11 bases between them.